The clone carrying this T cell receptor (beta chain) was counted a single time. CDR1 MNHEY and CDR2 SVGEGT come from the germline V gene. The CDR3 extends over 15 amino acids. V gave up 4 bases and J gave up 0 bases; unmatched junction bases: 2. The data derive from a study of blood T cell repertoires in COVID-19. Overall study context: COVID-19 samples, acute and convalescent, were from the United States, Italy and Spain. The analysed material was cDNA or gDNA that came from T cells, B-cell-depleted T cells, or PBMCs.

In the study's own analysis: Amplifying reference gene primers gave estimates of nucleated cell counts. Assay used: immunoSEQ multiplex PCR; TCRdb lists only in-frame clones, some missing. D and trimming were read from the DNA, whereas the V and J calls and clone size are those reported in that table. The sample holds around 72,000 clones, approximately 91% seen once. The specimen was peripheral blood. This receptor was obtained from a human donor with active COVID-19. The donor label of this sample is uncertain. This chain connects TRBV6-2 or TRBV6-3 to TRBJ2-3, with 9 bases fitting TRBD1. CDR3 in amino acids: CASSWDRASTDTQYF. As DNA, the CDR3 is TGTGCCAGCAGTTGGGACAGGGCTAGCACAGATACGCAGTATTTT.